The 22 T cell receptor beta chains reported below all come from one sample, sequenced in a study of cytomegalovirus exposure and HLA in healthy donors. Primers for the PCR totalled 60 Vbeta and 13 Jbeta. Clones were sequenced by immunoSEQ multiplex PCR, and TCRdb holds only the in-frame ones, with some missing. The sample includes over 250,000 clones, roughly 90% of them seen just once. The sequenced material came from PBMCs. These receptors came from a middle-aged man in good health and CMV-seropositive.

This rearrangement joins TRBV9 to TRBJ2-3, with D possibly TRBD2 on 5 matching bases. The CDR3 is 16 amino acids. Germline lookup yields CDR1 SGDLS and CDR2 YYNGEE. Between the trimmed V and J ends, which lost 0 bases and 0 bases, there was a span of 11 bases. The CDR3 loop is CASSVAGFYSTDTQYF. The CDR3 DNA sequence: TGTGCCAGCAGCGTAGCGGGATTTTATAGCACAGATACGCAGTATTTT.

The chain couples TRBV7-9 to TRBJ1-1, with D perhaps matching TRBD1 (6 bases). The V end lost 0 bases, the J end lost 6 bases, and 11 bases lay between the germline ends. The CDR3 has 14 amino acids. In germline, CDR1 is SEHNR, CDR2 FQNEAQ (reference sequence). The CDR3 DNA reads TGTGCCAGCAGCTTAGCAGGGGGTTGGCCTGAAGCTTTCTTT. This encodes CASSLAGGWPEAFF.

The chain couples TRBV5-5 to TRBJ2-3; 8 bases line up with TRBD2. J was trimmed by 6 bases and V by 0 bases; bases with no gene match: 6. CDR1 is SGHKS and CDR2 is YYEKEE in the germline V gene (reference sequence). The CDR3 loop spans 15 amino acids. DNA of the CDR3: TGTGCCAGCAGCTTGGCGGGGACTAGAGGTGATACGCAGTATTTT. Protein sequence: CASSLAGTRGDTQYF.

On this clone: Germline is not matched at one junction end, which may reflect a read error. Different DNA sequences within this sample yield the same CDR3. This chain joins TRBV19 and TRBJ2-7; TRBD2 matches at 10 bases. The germline V gene encodes CDR1 LNHDA and CDR2 SQIVND (reference sequence). The CDR3 sequence is 14 residues long. This CDR3 is CASSIAGGPYEQYF. For the CDR3, the DNA is TGTGCCAGTAGCATAGCGGGAGGTCCCTACGAGCAGTACTTC.

V usage is TRBV7-9 and J usage is TRBJ1-2, with 9 bases identical to TRBD1. Germline CDR1 is SEHNR and CDR2 is FQNEAQ (reference sequence). V was clipped by 5 bases and J by 4 bases; unmatched bases: 2. This CDR3 has 13 residues. CDR3: CASSRGQGYGYTF. The CDR3 DNA reads TGTGCCAGCAGCAGGGGACAGGGCTATGGCTACACCTTC.

The chain combines TRBV5-4 with TRBJ2-7; TRBD2 aligns across 9 bases. The germline V gene encodes CDR1 SGHNT and CDR2 YYREEE (reference sequence). The CDR3 totals 16 residues. J gave up 5 bases and V 4 bases, and 13 bases lay outside the gene matches. The chain's CDR3 is CASSPPSAGGPDEQYF. In DNA, the CDR3 is TGTGCCAGCAGCCCCCCCTCGGCGGGAGGGCCGGACGAGCAGTACTTC.

V is TRBV19 and J is TRBJ2-5, with 7 bases matching TRBD2. The CDR3 length is 14 residues. CDR1 and CDR2 (germline): LNHDA, SQIVND (reference sequence). The ends lost 4 bases at V and 5 bases at J; junction bases unmatched: 7. This CDR3 reads CASSTREGRETQYF. In nucleotides, the CDR3 is TGTGCCAGTAGTACGAGGGAGGGCCGGGAGACCCAGTACTTC.

V usage is TRBV6-1 and J usage is TRBJ2-7, with 8 nucleotides matching TRBD1. With V trimmed by 2 bases and J by 5 bases, 8 bases remained unmatched. The germline V gene encodes CDR1 MNHNS and CDR2 SASEGT. The CDR3 sequence is 15 residues long. CDR3 protein: CASSELQGAFHEQYF. CDR3 in DNA: TGTGCCAGCAGTGAACTCCAGGGGGCTTTCCACGAGCAGTACTTC.

V is TRBV27 and J is TRBJ2-7, with a weak D call TRBD2 (6 bases). The CDR3 runs 13 residues. Germline V lookup: CDR1 MNHEY, CDR2 SMNVEV (reference sequence). Trimming shortened V by 4 bases and J by 5 bases, and 12 bases separated the two germline ends. CDR3 DNA sequence: TGTGCCAGCAGTTCGGGACTCCGGAACGAGCAGTACTTC. Its translation: CASSSGLRNEQYF.

The V call is TRBV29-1, the J call TRBJ2-5; D may be TRBD1 (5 bases). Judging by the DNA end, TRBJ2-7 fits better; the J call may be wrong. The CDR3 extends over 13 amino acids. The V gene's germline CDR1 is SQVTM and CDR2 ANQGSEA. The CDR3 region has the DNA TGCAGCGTTGAATCAGGGCCCACCTACGAGCAGTACTTC. Amino acids: CSVESGPTYEQYF.

For this clone: The sample holds other DNA sequences that translate to the same CDR3. The CDR3, as DNA: TGCAGCGTCGGACAGGTCCTGAACACTGAAGCTTTCTTT. Encoded protein: CSVGQVLNTEAFF. The rearrangement links TRBV29-1 to TRBJ1-1, with 7 bases lining up with TRBD1. The germline V gene encodes CDR1 SQVTM and CDR2 ANQGSEA. The CDR3 extends over 13 amino acids. V lost 6 bases and J lost 0; bases outside the gene matches: 4. The complete variable domain, with remaining parts taken from reference TRBV29-1 and TRBJ1-1, reads SAVISQKPSRDICQRGTSLTIQCQVDSQVTMMFWYRQQPGQSLTLIATANQGSEATYESGFVIDKFPISRPNLTFSTLTVSNMSPEDSSIYLCSVGQVLNTEAFFGQGTRLTVV.

The sample holds one count of this clone. The V call is TRBV10-1, the J call TRBJ1-2, with D tentatively TRBD1 (5 bases). Germline V gene lookup returns CDR1 WNHNN and CDR2 SYGVQD (reference sequence). This CDR3 has 12 residues. Trimming left V 0 bases short and J 9 bases short, with 8 bases between. The CDR3 sequence is CASSESGQSYTF. CDR3 coding DNA: TGCGCCAGCAGTGAGTCGGGGCAAAGCTACACCTTC.

The table lists this clone with a few counts. The J gene is TRBJ2-7, the V gene TRBV6-6; D may be TRBD1 (5 bases). Germline CDR1 is MNHNY and CDR2 is SVGAGI (reference sequence). CDR3 size: 14 residues. V gave up 1 base and J gave up 2 bases, with 9 bases separating them. CDR3 sequence reads: CASSYWAGTYEQYF. CDR3 coding DNA: TGTGCCAGCAGTTACTGGGCAGGGACCTACGAGCAGTACTTC.

The chain links TRBV2 to TRBJ2-7, with 8 bases fitting TRBD2. The CDR3 spans 17 residues. Germline CDR1 SNHLY, CDR2 FYNNEI. V gave up 7 bases and J gave up 3 bases; unmatched junction bases: 17. The CDR3 DNA sequence: TGTGCCAGCACGGGAGGGGCGGGCATGTACTCTGGCTACGAGCAGTACTTC. This encodes CASTGGAGMYSGYEQYF.

The chain joins TRBV7-9 to TRBJ2-5; 15 nucleotides match TRBD2. CDR1 is SEHNR, CDR2 FQNEAQ, per germline (reference sequence). V shed 5 bases, J shed 4 bases, and the junction held 8 bases outside the gene matches. The CDR3 contains 17 residues. CDR3 residues: CASSPLGLAGGRETQYF. The CDR3 nucleotides read TGTGCCAGCAGCCCCTTGGGACTAGCGGGAGGTCGAGAGACCCAGTACTTC. Full variable domain (rest looked up from reference TRBV7-9 and TRBJ2-5): DTGVSQNPRHKITKRGQNVTFRCDPISEHNRLYWYRQTLGQGPEFLTYFQNEAQLEKSRLLSDRFSAERPKGSFSTLEIQRTEQGDSAMYLCASSPLGLAGGRETQYFGPGTRLLVL.

Only one count was recorded for this clone. V is TRBV30 and J is TRBJ1-1; 8 positions agree with TRBD1. This CDR3 has 17 amino acids. Losses at the gene ends were 4 bases for V and 2 bases for J; bases not matched to a gene: 15. In germline, CDR1 is GTSNPN, CDR2 SVGIG (reference sequence). The CDR3 sequence is CAWTSGTGPRLNTEAFF. CDR3 DNA sequence: TGTGCCTGGACCTCCGGGACAGGACCCCGACTAAACACTGAAGCTTTCTTT.

This clone was recorded a few times. The chain is built from TRBV29-1 and TRBJ1-5, with TRBD1 identical over 10 bases. The CDR3 runs to 14 residues. Trimming took 5 bases from V and 5 from J; bases not matched to a gene: 6. The germline gives CDR1 SQVTM, CDR2 ANQGSEA. CDR3 in amino acids: CSVTPGTGDQPQHF. As DNA, the CDR3 is TGCAGCGTTACCCCCGGGACAGGGGATCAGCCCCAGCATTTT.

The rearrangement uses TRBV5-1 and TRBJ2-7; 13 bases are shared with TRBD2. This CDR3 comprises 17 residues. The junction had 12 bases not matched to a gene; V was cut back by 4 bases and J by 5 bases. CDR1 and CDR2 from the germline V gene are SGHRS and YFSETQ. The CDR3, as DNA: TGCGCCAGCAGCGTGGCACTAGCGGGAGGGCCGGTGAACGAGCAGTACTTC. Its protein product is CASSVALAGGPVNEQYF. The full variable domain, its missing parts supplied by reference TRBV5-1 and TRBJ2-7, is KAGVTQTPRYLIKTRGQQVTLSCSPISGHRSVSWYQQTPGQGLQFLFEYFSETQRNKGNFPGRFSGRQFSNSRSEMNVSTLELGDSALYLCASSVALAGGPVNEQYFGPGTRLTVT.

The chain employs TRBV19 and TRBJ2-2; 13 bases agree with TRBD2. With V trimmed by 3 bases and J by 6 bases, 7 bases remained unmatched. The CDR3 loop spans 17 amino acids. Germline CDR1 reads LNHDA; CDR2 reads SQIVND (reference sequence). CDR3 loop: CASSMTSGRTSPGELFF. DNA for the CDR3: TGTGCCAGTAGTATGACTAGCGGGAGGACATCTCCCGGGGAGCTGTTTTTT.

The rearrangement links TRBV28 to TRBJ1-5; 12 bases map to TRBD1. This CDR3 is 17 amino acids long. Germline-derived CDR1 and CDR2 are MDHEN and SYDVKM. The J segment lost 3 bases and the V segment lost 5 bases, leaving 8 bases of the junction unmatched. This CDR3 is CASSTSGTGGSNQPQHF. CDR3 in DNA: TGTGCCAGCAGTACCTCCGGGACAGGGGGCTCCAATCAGCCCCAGCATTTT.

The CDR3 nucleotides read TGTGCCAGCAGCACCTTACAGTACAATGAGCAGTTCTTC. Amino acids: CASSTLQYNEQFF. This chain joins TRBV6-5 and TRBJ2-1, with unresolved D. The germline V gene has CDR1 MNHEY and CDR2 SVGAGI. V was pared by 6 bases and J by 4 bases, with 10 bases between. The CDR3 consists of 13 residues.

In its sample, this clone was seen a few times. V is TRBV4-2 and J is TRBJ2-1; 11 bases are shared with TRBD2. Looked up from germline, CDR1 is LGHNA and CDR2 is YNFKEQ. After removal of 4 bases from V and 8 bases from J, the junction contained 7 bases not matched to a gene. CDR3 size: 15 residues. CDR3 bases: TGTGCCAGCAGCCCCCGACTAGCGGGAACGGATGAGCAGTTCTTC. It encodes CASSPRLAGTDEQFF.